This passage covers 4 T cell receptor beta chains from one sample sequenced in a study of T-cell memory formation after mild COVID-19. Each CDR3 protein gets one entry after TCRdb re-called the 5' RACE reads with MiXCR. The repertoire has approximately 260,000 distinct CDR3 sequences, over 15% of them found once; the top ten carry approximately 3.4%. The source material was PBMCs or a T cell subset sorted from them (not recorded which). Receptors were obtained from a man aged 18 to 29 who had mild COVID-19 (a few samples of this study predate the infection). Cell type and time point are not known.

This clonotype was recorded a few times. The rearrangement links TRBV6-2 or TRBV6-3 to TRBJ2-7; no firm D call. The CDR3 length is 13 residues. Trimming pared 5 bases from V and 3 bases from J, leaving 11 bases between. Per germline, CDR1 MNHEY and CDR2 SVGEGT. The CDR3 is CASSHGEYYEQYV. In DNA, the CDR3 is TGTGCCAGCAGTCACGGAGAGTACTACGAGCAGTACGTC.

The chain combines TRBV20-1 with TRBJ2-2, with D uncertain. From germline, CDR1 is DFQATT and CDR2 SNEGSKA (reference sequence). V lost 5 bases and J 5 bases, leaving 9 bases between the germline ends. This CDR3 comprises 12 residues. CDR3 region: CSADQTTGELFF. As DNA, the CDR3 is TGCAGTGCTGACCAGACTACCGGGGAGCTGTTTTTT.

This clonotype was seen more than once but under ten times. J is TRBJ2-5 and V is TRBV27; D is ambiguous. Per germline, CDR1 MNHEY and CDR2 SMNVEV (reference sequence). The CDR3 is made up of 13 amino acids. The ends were cut back, 0 bases at V and 5 bases at J, with 7 bases in the middle. The CDR3 DNA reads TGTGCCAGCAGTTTATCTGATTGGGAGACCCAGTACTTC. This sequence encodes CASSLSDWETQYF.

This clonotype was detected a few times. The chain uses TRBV5-1 and TRBJ1-6; possibly TRBD1 for D (5 bases). The length of the CDR3 is 14 residues. Trimming cost V 0 bases and J 9 bases, with 10 bases left between them. Germline loops: CDR1 SGHRS, CDR2 YFSETQ. The CDR3 DNA sequence: TGCGCCAGCAGCTTGGAGGGAAGGGGTTCACCCCTCCACTTT. It specifies CASSLEGRGSPLHF.